The next 13 T cell receptor beta chains were all read from a single sample in a study of molecular identifiers for immune sequencing clone quantification. One entry per CDR3 protein, called by TCRdb with MiXCR from the PCR reads. The data show approximately 590,000 distinct CDR3 sequences, around 25% seen once. The specimen sequenced was naive CD8+ T cells from blood, with Jurkat cell RNA spiked in. Subset described: FACS-sorted CD8+CD4-CCR7+CD45RA+ naive T cells. The receptors come from a human donor in good health. Some libraries in this study had Jurkat cell RNA spiked in.

This clonotype was seen more than once but under ten times. The chain carries TRBV6-1 and TRBJ2-7, with 11 bases matching TRBD2. Germline V gives CDR1 MNHNS, CDR2 SASEGT. CDR3 length: 15 residues. The J segment lost 3 bases and the V segment lost 8 bases, leaving 9 bases of the junction unmatched. The CDR3 reads CASCPSGRSNYEQYF. The CDR3 nucleotides are TGTGCCAGCTGTCCTAGCGGGAGGTCGAACTACGAGCAGTACTTC.

CDR3 nucleotides: TGCAGTGCTAGAGATCTAGGGACAGGGGACTACGAGCAGTACTTC. As protein: CSARDLGTGDYEQYF. This chain links TRBV20-1 with TRBJ2-7, with 10 bases that match TRBD1. Germline V gives CDR1 DFQATT, CDR2 SNEGSKA (reference sequence). CDR3 length: 15 amino acids. The J segment lost 3 bases and the V segment lost 0 bases, leaving 5 bases of the junction unmatched.

The chain uses TRBV7-2 and TRBJ2-7; weak D call: TRBD2 (6 bases). The CDR3 has 15 residues. The V end was cut by 2 bases, the J end by 2 bases, with 13 bases between. CDR1 and CDR2 from the germline V gene are SGHTA and FQGNSA. CDR3 region: CASSLHPGEAYEQYF. DNA for the CDR3: TGTGCCAGCAGCTTACATCCGGGAGAAGCCTACGAGCAGTACTTC.

The rearrangement joins TRBV9 to TRBJ1-1; no firm D call. With 0 bases removed from V and 2 bases from J, the gap between germline ends came to 14 bases. This CDR3 has 16 amino acids. CDR1 and CDR2 from the germline V gene are SGDLS and YYNGEE. The CDR3 here is CASSVEGYHPNTEAFF. CDR3 DNA sequence: TGTGCCAGCAGCGTAGAAGGGTACCATCCCAACACTGAAGCTTTCTTT.

Many counts were recorded for this clonotype. The chain employs TRBV19 and TRBJ1-5, with D hard to call. CDR3 length equals 13 residues. Germline V gene sequence: CDR1 LNHDA, CDR2 SQIVND (reference sequence). The V and J ends lost 0 bases and 4 bases respectively, with 4 bases between them. CDR3 sequence (DNA): TGTGCCAGTAGTATAGAGGAGAATCAGCCCCAGCATTTT. Residues: CASSIEENQPQHF.

Note on this clonotype: A much larger clone lies one base from this, so it may be a read error. This rearrangement joins TRBV7-9 to TRBJ1-5; no definite D call. The V gene's germline CDR1 is SEHNR and CDR2 FQNEAQ (reference sequence). CDR3 length: 14 residues. Trimming pared 5 bases from V and 0 bases from J, leaving 8 bases between. CDR3 sequence: CASSRADSNQPQHF. DNA of the CDR3: TGTGCCAGCAGCCGGGCAGATAGCAATCAGCCCCAGCATTTT. Looking up the rest from reference TRBV7-9 and TRBJ1-5 gives the full variable domain: DTGVSQNPRHKITKRGQNVTFRCDPISEHNRLYWYRQTLGQGPEFLTYFQNEAQLEKSRLLSDRFSAERPKGSFSTLEIQRTEQGDSAMYLCASSRADSNQPQHFGDGTRLSIL.

This clonotype was found many times. V is TRBV7-9 and J is TRBJ2-7; the D gene is possibly TRBD1 (6 bases). Germline assignment: CDR1 SEHNR and CDR2 FQNEAQ (reference sequence). The CDR3 contains 15 residues. V was pared by 5 bases and J by 0 bases, with 14 bases between. CDR3 nucleotides: TGTGCCAGCAGCCCACAGGGTTTACTCTCCTACGAGCAGTACTTC. This gives the protein CASSPQGLLSYEQYF.

The chain employs TRBV12-3 or TRBV12-4 and TRBJ1-6, with 8 bases matching TRBD1. The CDR3 runs 16 residues. J was trimmed by 9 bases and V by 6 bases; bases with no gene match: 13. The CDR3: CASSSKKDRVPSPLHF. CDR3 sequence (DNA): TGTGCCAGCAGCTCAAAGAAGGACAGGGTCCCTTCACCCCTCCACTTT.

This clonotype was seen a handful of times. The rearrangement links TRBV20-1 to TRBJ1-1, with D unclear. From germline, CDR1 is DFQATT and CDR2 SNEGSKA (reference sequence). Trimming removed 3 bases from V and 1 base from J, with 9 bases in between. This CDR3 has 13 residues. CDR3: CSARNSQNTEAFF. Written as DNA, the CDR3 is TGCAGTGCTAGGAACAGCCAGAACACTGAAGCTTTCTTT.

Remarks on this clonotype: A read error may be the cause here, since a much bigger clone is one base away. The rearrangement links TRBV5-1 to TRBJ1-4; TRBD1 is a possible D gene (6 bases). CDR1 is SGHRS and CDR2 is YFSETQ in the germline V gene. This CDR3 has 18 amino acids. The CDR3 is CASSPQSRQVATNEKPFF. The CDR3 DNA sequence: TGCGCCAGCAGCCCCCAATCCCGACAGGTAGCAACTAATGAAAAACCGTTTTTT.

The chain recombines TRBV24-1 with TRBJ2-2; 7 nucleotides match TRBD2. In germline, CDR1 is KGHDR, CDR2 SFDVKD. The CDR3 has 17 residues. J was trimmed by 1 base and V by 1 base; bases with no gene match: 5. The CDR3 sequence is CATSDFREGGNTGELFF. The CDR3 DNA reads TGTGCCACCAGTGATTTTAGGGAGGGAGGGAACACCGGGGAGCTGTTTTTT.

The chain links TRBV25-1 to TRBJ2-1; D is ambiguous. The length of the CDR3 is 14 residues. Deletions cut 5 bases from V and 7 bases from J, with 15 bases between. Per the germline V gene, CDR1 is MGHDK and CDR2 is SYGVNS. CDR3 sequence reads: CASSLGSSPNEQFF. CDR3 DNA sequence: TGTGCCAGCAGTTTAGGCAGTAGCCCAAATGAGCAGTTCTTC.

This clonotype was found a few times. The V call is TRBV6-5, the J call TRBJ2-1; D not resolved. This CDR3 has 14 amino acids. V lost 2 bases, J lost 3 bases, and 8 bases lay in between. Germline V CDR1 and CDR2: MNHEY, SVGAGI. As DNA, the CDR3 is TGTGCCAGCAGTTACAATTCAGGCTACAATGAGCAGTTCTTC. It codes for CASSYNSGYNEQFF.